Shown below are 15 T cell receptor beta chains from a single sample sequenced in a study of metastatic and nonmetastatic thyroid tumors. TCRdb reassembled clones from the PCR reads with MiXCR. The sample yields 9,500 to 11,000 clones, approximately 31% seen once. Ahead of thyroid surgery, no patient had received treatment of any kind. The sequenced sample was tumor tissue. The source of these receptors is a female donor with papillary thyroid cancer or a benign thyroid nodule (not recorded which). Some clones in this sample may be carry-over from other donors' samples.

The V and J genes are TRBV2 and TRBJ1-3, with D possibly matching TRBD1 (6 bases). Trimming took off 1 base at V and 0 bases at J, with 13 bases between the two ends. This CDR3 region has 17 residues. Germline CDR1 and CDR2: SNHLY and FYNNEI. DNA of the CDR3: TGTGCCAGCAGTGAAGGTCAGGGGAAATCCTCTGGAAACACCATATATTTT. This gives the protein CASSEGQGKSSGNTIYF.

This chain uses TRBV11-2 with TRBJ2-7; unclear D gene. V was trimmed by 0 bases and J by 5 bases, leaving 17 bases between them. Germline values: CDR1 SGHAT, CDR2 FQNNGV. The CDR3 consists of 16 residues. The CDR3 DNA reads as TGTGCCAGCAGCTTAGAGTGGCCTTCCCCCTACAACGAGCAGTACTTC. Protein product: CASSLEWPSPYNEQYF.

CDR3 region: CAWNAARIAQYF. CDR3 DNA: TGTGCCTGGAACGCAGCCCGCATAGCGCAGTATTTT. The chain carries TRBV30 and TRBJ2-3, with unresolved D. V shed 4 bases and J shed 10 bases, with 15 bases lying between them. Germline V gives CDR1 GTSNPN, CDR2 SVGIG (reference sequence). The CDR3 sequence is 12 residues long.

Only a few counts were recorded for this clone. Germline is not matched at one junction end, which may reflect a read error. The chain recombines TRBV28 with TRBJ2-7; TRBD1 matches at 8 bases. The germline V gene has CDR1 MDHEN and CDR2 SYDVKM. This CDR3 contains 15 residues. CDR3 loop: CAISPGQGGTYEHYF. The CDR3 nucleotides read TGTGCCATCAGTCCCGGACAGGGAGGAACCTACGAGCATTACTTC.

The genes are TRBV20-1 and TRBJ1-2; D might be TRBD1 (6 bases). V was clipped by 3 bases and J by 2 bases, with 10 bases between them. Per the germline V gene, CDR1 is DFQATT and CDR2 is SNEGSKA (reference sequence). CDR3 length equals 13 residues. The CDR3 here is CSAREGGNYGYTF. The CDR3, as DNA: TGCAGTGCTAGGGAAGGGGGGAACTATGGCTACACCTTC.

This clone was recorded a few times. This rearrangement joins TRBV20-1 to TRBJ1-1; TRBD1 agrees at 9 bases. The CDR3 sequence is 14 residues long. Germline lookup yields CDR1 DFQATT and CDR2 SNEGSKA (reference sequence). V dropped 3 bases and J dropped 0; count of bases not matched to a gene: 2. The CDR3 DNA is TGCAGTGCTAGGGACAGGGGTTTGAACACTGAAGCTTTCTTT. Translated, it gives CSARDRGLNTEAFF.

This rearrangement joins TRBV7-3 to TRBJ2-7, with D possibly matching TRBD2 (5 bases). Trimming took 5 bases from V and 1 from J, leaving 21 bases between them. CDR3 length equals 17 residues. CDR1 and CDR2 from the germline V gene are SGHTA and FQGTGA. CDR3 residues: CASSTLGSSEESYEQYF. CDR3 nucleotide sequence: TGTGCCAGCAGCACATTAGGTTCGTCGGAGGAATCCTACGAGCAGTACTTC.

This chain connects TRBV20-1 to TRBJ2-7; 10 positions agree with TRBD2. Germline trimming cut 6 bases from V and 13 bases from J; bases unmatched to any gene: 9. Germline V gives CDR1 DFQATT, CDR2 SNEGSKA (reference sequence). CDR3 length equals 11 residues. The CDR3 is CSAVPSSGSYF. CDR3 DNA: TGCAGTGCCGTGCCCTCTAGCGGGAGTTACTTC.

There are a few counts of this clone. The chain has TRBV6-2 or TRBV6-3 and TRBJ1-1; D unresolved. There are 12 residues in the CDR3. The V gene lost 0 bases and the J gene lost 4 bases, with 3 bases spanning the gap. The germline gives CDR1 MNHEY, CDR2 SVGEGT. This CDR3 reads CASSYSVTEAFF. The CDR3 DNA reads TGTGCCAGCAGTTACTCGGTCACTGAAGCTTTCTTT.

By sample share, this clone is medium-sized. DNA for the CDR3: TGTGCCAGCAGCCCATCACTCGGACAGGGGGCTGGTGGCTACACCTTC. Protein product: CASSPSLGQGAGGYTF. V is TRBV7-9 and J is TRBJ1-2; 11 positions agree with TRBD1. Germline V gene sequence: CDR1 SEHNR, CDR2 FQNEAQ (reference sequence). This CDR3 has 16 amino acids. With V trimmed by 5 bases and J by 7 bases, 12 bases remained unmatched.

This clone has ten or more counts. The gene calls are TRBV7-2 and TRBJ2-1; D is possibly TRBD2 (5 bases). Germline V gene data show CDR1 as SGHTA and CDR2 as FQGNSA. CDR3 size: 15 residues. V lost 2 bases and J lost 2, with 10 bases in between. In DNA, the CDR3 is TGTGCCAGCAGCTTAAGCGCGGGCGCCTACAATGAGCAGTTCTTC. It encodes CASSLSAGAYNEQFF.

This clone is judged medium-sized. J is TRBJ2-7 and V is TRBV9; D call uncertain. This CDR3 region has 13 residues. Germline lookup yields CDR1 SGDLS and CDR2 YYNGEE. V was trimmed by 0 bases and J by 7 bases, leaving 11 bases between them. The CDR3 loop is CASSVDPMGEQYF. CDR3 sequence (DNA): TGTGCCAGCAGCGTAGACCCTATGGGTGAGCAGTACTTC.

This chain's CDR3 is CSAREARTSRPNEQFF. CDR3 coding DNA: TGCAGTGCTAGAGAGGCGCGGACTAGCAGGCCCAATGAGCAGTTCTTC. The gene calls are TRBV20-1 and TRBJ2-1; 8 bases agree with TRBD2. The germline CDR1 and CDR2 sequences are DFQATT and SNEGSKA (reference sequence). The CDR3 has 16 amino acids. The V and J ends lost 0 bases and 6 bases, in that order; junction bases with no gene match: 10.

By sample share, this clone is medium-sized. The genes are TRBV20-1 and TRBJ1-2; 11 bases agree with TRBD1. CDR3 size: 12 residues. J gave up 7 bases and V 6 bases, and 4 bases lay outside the gene matches. Germline-derived CDR1 and CDR2 are DFQATT and SNEGSKA (reference sequence). CDR3 in DNA: TGCAGTGCCGCGGACAGGGGGCCTGGCTACACCTTC. Protein: CSAADRGPGYTF.

This clone is medium-sized in the sample. This sequence joins TRBV20-1 and TRBJ2-7, with D perhaps matching TRBD1 or TRBD2 (5 bases each). This CDR3 is 14 amino acids long. Germline loops: CDR1 DFQATT, CDR2 SNEGSKA (reference sequence). Trimming took 0 bases from V and 6 from J, leaving 15 bases between them. CDR3 sequence (DNA): TGCAGTGCTAGAGATACCCTAGGGGAGCTCGAGCAGTACTTC. Its translation is CSARDTLGELEQYF.